This T cell receptor (beta chain) was recorded in a study of breast tumors, draining lymph nodes, adjacent tissues. CDR3 length: 16 residues. Between the trimmed V and J ends, which lost 4 bases and 1 base, there was a span of 17 bases. Germline V CDR1 and CDR2: SGHDT, YYEEEE. Many counts were recorded for this clonotype. TCRdb processed the multiplex PCR reads anew with MiXCR; each CDR3 protein has one entry. The table includes 270,000 or so distinct CDR3 sequences, 30% detected once. Axillary draining lymph nodes of breast cancer patients supplied the node samples. The receptor was derived from a female donor with breast cancer. Some clones in this sample may be carry-over from other donors' samples. The chain couples TRBV5-6 to TRBJ2-5; perhaps TRBD2 as D (6 bases). The material sequenced was axillary lymph node tissue. Here the CDR3 DNA reads TGTGCCAGCAGCAGTCGACTAGTGTGGGGCCAAGAGACCCAGTACTTC. Translated, it gives CASSSRLVWGQETQYF.